These 2 T cell receptor beta chains were sequenced from one sample in a study of T cell clonality in common variable immunodeficiency. Clones were read by immunoSEQ multiplex PCR, and TCRdb kept only the in-frame ones, dropping some. Found here are tens of thousands of clones, no singletons; the ten largest cover about 2.2%. What was sequenced was peripheral blood mononuclear cells. The receptors here all came from a person aged 18 to 70 in good health.

This clone occurred many times. The read is 3 residues too short to cover the CDR3 end, so that end is filled in from the germline J gene. This chain connects TRBV6-2 or TRBV6-3 to TRBJ2-7; tentatively, D is TRBD1 (6 bases). The germline V and J ends were trimmed by 5 bases and 2 bases, with 13 bases remaining between them. There are 14 residues in the CDR3. The V gene's germline CDR1 is MNHEY and CDR2 SVGEGT. CDR3 DNA (partial): TGTGCCAGCAGTGAGGGGGAGACGACCTACGAG. It yields the protein CASSEGETTYE. The complete CDR3 protein is CASSEGETTYEQYF.

This clone was observed at least ten times. The CDR3 end falls 3 residues outside the read, so it is completed with the germline J gene. The V and J genes are TRBV18 and TRBJ2-5; TRBD1 might be the D (6 bases). The CDR3 has 13 residues. The ends were cut back, 9 bases at V and 1 base at J, with 12 bases in the middle. The germline V gene has CDR1 KGHSH and CDR2 LQKENI. The CDR3 spells CASQQGIQETQYF. CDR3 DNA, as far as it was read: TGTGCCAGTCAACAGGGAATCCAAGAGACC.